A selection of T cell receptor beta chains follows, all from one sample in a study of cytomegalovirus exposure and HLA in healthy donors. The protocol was immunoSEQ multiplex PCR, while the TCRdb copy is restricted to in-frame clones and leaves out a portion. The table has fewer than 150,000 clones, roughly 73% seen once; the top ten hold roughly 14%. The specimen sequenced was PBMCs. Receptors originate from a human donor in good health. Each CDR3 is given with its conserved first and last residue. D genes are given only for firm matches. Not every row has a clone size; where given, it reads once, few, many or a size class.

. TRBJ2-3 . TRBV9 TGTGCCAGCAGCGTAAACAGCGGGAGCACAGATACGCAGTATTTT CASSVNSGSTDTQYF
TRBD1 TRBJ2-7 . TRBV6-5 TGTGCCAGCAGGGTCGAGACAGGGAATTACGAGCAGTACTTC CASRVETGNYEQYF
. TRBJ2-7 . TRBV18 TGTGCCGGGGGACAAGACCCCTACGAGCAGTACTTC CAGGQDPYEQYF
TRBD2 TRBJ2-5 . TRBV27 TGTGCCAGCCCAACAAGCGGGGGGCCAGAGACCCAGTACTTC CASPTSGGPETQYF
. TRBJ2-7 . TRBV12-5 TGTGCTAGTGGTTCACCGACGGGATCGATCTACGAGCAGTACTTC CASGSPTGSIYEQYF
TRBD2 TRBJ2-7 . TRBV7-3 TGTGCCAGCAGCTTCTATGGGGGGGGCTCCTACGAGCAGTACTTC CASSFYGGGSYEQYF
. TRBJ1-5 . TRBV6-1 TGTGCCAGCAAACCCCAGGACATGAATCAGCCCCAGCATTTT CASKPQDMNQPQHF
. TRBJ1-1 few TRBV7-9 TGTGCCAGCAGCCAACCTCCCCGAGGCGAGAACACTGAAGCTTTCTTT CASSQPPRGENTEAFF
TRBD1 TRBJ1-2 . TRBV18 TGTGCCAGCTCACCACAAAAGGACAGGGGGCACGGCTACACCTTC CASSPQKDRGHGYTF
. TRBJ2-1 . TRBV5-5 TGTGCCAGCAGACAAGGGACACACCCAGGGGAGCAGTTCTTC CASRQGTHPGEQFF
TRBD2 TRBJ2-1 . TRBV7-6 TGTGCCAGCAGATCCCCCGGTAGCGGGAACTACAATGAGCAGTTCTTC CASRSPGSGNYNEQFF
TRBD2 TRBJ2-1 . TRBV7-9 TGTGCCAGCAGCTCCAACCGGGAGGGGAACAATGAGCAGTTCTTC CASSSNREGNNEQFF
TRBD1 TRBJ1-1 once TRBV5-1 TGCGCCAGCAGCGCCGGTGGGACAGCTGAAGCTTTCTTT CASSAGGTAEAFF
. TRBJ2-3 . TRBV30 TGTGCCTGGAGTGTACGTGGGGGGTTTAGGGATACGCAGTATTTT CAWSVRGGFRDTQYF
TRBD1 TRBJ2-5 . TRBV9 TGTGCCAGCAGCGAGAACAGGGGGCCTGCGACCCAGTACTTC CASSENRGPATQYF
TRBD2 TRBJ2-1 . TRBV5-1 TGCGCCAGCAGCTTGATTAGCGGGGTTTACAATGAGCAGTTCTTC CASSLISGVYNEQFF
TRBD1 TRBJ1-2 . TRBV27 TGTGCCAGCAGTTCCCCCGGGACAGGTCACTATGGCTACACCTTC CASSSPGTGHYGYTF
. TRBJ2-1 . TRBV30 TGTGCCTGGAGCCGGGACACGCCCTACAATGAGCAGTTCTTC CAWSRDTPYNEQFF
TRBD1 TRBJ1-1 . TRBV11-2 TGTGCCAGCAGCTCGACAGGGGGGAACACTGAAGCTTTCTTT CASSSTGGNTEAFF
TRBD2 TRBJ2-7 . TRBV5-1 TGCGCCAGCAGCTTGCAGGTGGCGGGAGCCTACGAGCAGTACTTC CASSLQVAGAYEQYF